The T cell receptor (beta chain) under discussion was sequenced for a study of blood T cell repertoires in COVID-19. The overall study: The study drew acute and convalescent COVID-19 samples from the United States, Italy and Spain. From T cells, B-cell-depleted T cells, or PBMCs came the material, which was cDNA or gDNA.

Under the authors' procedure: Amplifying reference gene primers gave estimates of nucleated cell counts. TCRdb keeps only in-frame clones here, not all; method: immunoSEQ multiplex PCR. The DNA gave D and trimming, while V, J and clone size come from that table. The table lists about 290,000 clones, around 90% of them singletons. Sequences were obtained from peripheral blood. This TCR derives from a woman aged 40-49 years who had recovered from COVID-19.

The CDR3 region has the DNA TGTGCCAGCTCACTCCAAAATACCACCCCCGGTGGCTACACCTTC. This sequence encodes CASSLQNTTPGGYTF. The genes are TRBV18 and TRBJ1-2; unclear D gene. This CDR3 comprises 15 residues. Germline V gene lookup returns CDR1 KGHSH and CDR2 LQKENI. Trimming took 4 bases from V and 7 from J, leaving 19 bases between them.